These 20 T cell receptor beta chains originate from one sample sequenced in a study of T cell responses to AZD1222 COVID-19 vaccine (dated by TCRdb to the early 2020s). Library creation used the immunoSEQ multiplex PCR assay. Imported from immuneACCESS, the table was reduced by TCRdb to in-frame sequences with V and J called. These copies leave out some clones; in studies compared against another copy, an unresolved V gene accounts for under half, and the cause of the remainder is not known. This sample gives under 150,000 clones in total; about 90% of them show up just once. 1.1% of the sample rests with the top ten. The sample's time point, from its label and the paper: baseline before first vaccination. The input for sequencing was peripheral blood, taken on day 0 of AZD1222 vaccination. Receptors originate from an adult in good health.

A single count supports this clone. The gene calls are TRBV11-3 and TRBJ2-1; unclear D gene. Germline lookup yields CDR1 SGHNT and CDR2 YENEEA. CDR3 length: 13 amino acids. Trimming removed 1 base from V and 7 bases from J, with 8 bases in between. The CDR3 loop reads CASSLGERNEQFF. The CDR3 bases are TGTGCCAGCAGCTTAGGCGAGAGAAATGAGCAGTTCTTC.

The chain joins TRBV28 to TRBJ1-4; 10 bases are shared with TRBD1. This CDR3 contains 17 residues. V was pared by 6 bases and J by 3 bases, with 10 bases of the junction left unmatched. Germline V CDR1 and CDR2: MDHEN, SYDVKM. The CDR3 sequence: CASSQDRGWGANEKLFF. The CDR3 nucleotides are TGTGCCAGCAGCCAGGACAGGGGGTGGGGAGCTAATGAAAAACTGTTTTTT.

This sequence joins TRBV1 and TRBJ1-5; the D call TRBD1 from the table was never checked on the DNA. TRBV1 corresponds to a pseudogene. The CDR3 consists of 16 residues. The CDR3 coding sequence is TGCACCAGCAGCCAAGAATCAGTGACAAGCAATCAGCCCCAGCATTTT. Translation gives CTSSQESVTSNQPQHF.

Here the CDR3 reads CASSPPTANGYTF. In nucleotides, the CDR3 is TGTGCCAGCTCACCACCGACAGCTAATGGCTACACCTTC. This chain joins TRBV18 and TRBJ1-2; D possibly corresponds to TRBD1 (5 bases). The CDR3 sequence is 13 residues long. Germline V CDR1 and CDR2: KGHSH, LQKENI. The V gene lost 0 bases and the J gene lost 6 bases, with 8 bases spanning the gap.

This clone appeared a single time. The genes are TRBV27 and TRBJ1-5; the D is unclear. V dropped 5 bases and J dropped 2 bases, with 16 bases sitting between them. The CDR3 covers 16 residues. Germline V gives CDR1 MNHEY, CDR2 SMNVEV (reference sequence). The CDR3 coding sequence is TGTGCCAGCAGTCCAAAGGATCCTAGAGGCAATCAGCCCCAGCATTTT. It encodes CASSPKDPRGNQPQHF.

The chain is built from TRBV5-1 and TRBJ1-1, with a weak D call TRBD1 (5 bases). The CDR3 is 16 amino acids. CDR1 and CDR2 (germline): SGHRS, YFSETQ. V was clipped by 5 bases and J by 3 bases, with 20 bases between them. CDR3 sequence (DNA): TGCGCCAGCAGTCTCGGGGATAGGGGACGGGACACTGAAGCTTTCTTT. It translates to CASSLGDRGRDTEAFF.

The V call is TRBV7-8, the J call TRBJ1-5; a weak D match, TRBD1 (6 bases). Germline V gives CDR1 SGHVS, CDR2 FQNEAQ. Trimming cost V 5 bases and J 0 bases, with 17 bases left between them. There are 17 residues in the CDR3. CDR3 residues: CASSRGWGAYSNQPQHF. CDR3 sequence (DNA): TGTGCCAGCAGCCGAGGGTGGGGGGCCTATAGCAATCAGCCCCAGCATTTT.

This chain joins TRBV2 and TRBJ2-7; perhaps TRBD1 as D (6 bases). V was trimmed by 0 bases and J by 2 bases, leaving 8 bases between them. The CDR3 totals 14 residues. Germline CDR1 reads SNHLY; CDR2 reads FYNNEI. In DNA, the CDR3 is TGTGCCAGCAGTGAAGCGGCAGGGGCCTACGAGCAGTACTTC. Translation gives CASSEAAGAYEQYF.

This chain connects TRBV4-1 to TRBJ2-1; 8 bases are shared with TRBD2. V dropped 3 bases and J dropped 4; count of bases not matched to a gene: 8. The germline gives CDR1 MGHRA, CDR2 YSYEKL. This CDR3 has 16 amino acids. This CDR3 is CASSQEGLVAYNEQFF. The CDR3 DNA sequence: TGCGCCAGCAGCCAGGAGGGACTAGTAGCGTACAATGAGCAGTTCTTC.

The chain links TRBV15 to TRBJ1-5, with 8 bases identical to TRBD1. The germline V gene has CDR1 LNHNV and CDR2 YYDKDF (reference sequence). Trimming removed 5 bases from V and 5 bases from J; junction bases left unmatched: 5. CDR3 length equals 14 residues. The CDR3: CATSGDRGHQPQHF. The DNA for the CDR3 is TGTGCCACCAGCGGCGACAGGGGCCATCAGCCCCAGCATTTT.

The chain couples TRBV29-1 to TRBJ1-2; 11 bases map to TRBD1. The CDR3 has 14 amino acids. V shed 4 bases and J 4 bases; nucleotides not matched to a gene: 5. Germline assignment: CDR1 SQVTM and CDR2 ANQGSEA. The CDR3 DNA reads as TGCAGCGTTGTCCCGGGGACAGGGGGCTATGGCTACACCTTC. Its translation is CSVVPGTGGYGYTF.

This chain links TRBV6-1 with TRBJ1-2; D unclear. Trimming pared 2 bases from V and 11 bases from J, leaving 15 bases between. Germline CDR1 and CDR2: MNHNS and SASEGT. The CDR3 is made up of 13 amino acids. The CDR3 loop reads CASSELLSGKYTF. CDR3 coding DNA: TGTGCCAGCAGTGAACTTTTGTCGGGGAAATACACCTTC.

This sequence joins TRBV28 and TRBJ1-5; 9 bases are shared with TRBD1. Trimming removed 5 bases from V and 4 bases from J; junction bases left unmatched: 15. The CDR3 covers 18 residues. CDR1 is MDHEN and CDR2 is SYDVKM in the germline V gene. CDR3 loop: CASSPPGPGQGLNQPQHF. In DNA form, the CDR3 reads TGTGCCAGCAGTCCCCCGGGACCGGGACAGGGTTTGAATCAGCCCCAGCATTTT.

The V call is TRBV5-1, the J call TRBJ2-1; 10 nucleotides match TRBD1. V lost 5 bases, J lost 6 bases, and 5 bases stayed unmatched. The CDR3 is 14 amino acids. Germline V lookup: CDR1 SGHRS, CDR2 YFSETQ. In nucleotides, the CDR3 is TGCGCCAGCAGGCGGACAGGGGGGTTCAATGAGCAGTTCTTC. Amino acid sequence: CASRRTGGFNEQFF.

This CDR3 is CASSSTGFYGYTF. CDR3 DNA: TGTGCCAGCAGTTCAACAGGATTCTATGGCTACACCTTC. J is TRBJ1-2 and V is TRBV27, with TRBD1 as a possible D gene (5 bases). CDR1 is MNHEY and CDR2 is SMNVEV in the germline V gene (reference sequence). The CDR3 runs 13 residues. Trimming left V 4 bases short and J 4 bases short, with 10 bases between.

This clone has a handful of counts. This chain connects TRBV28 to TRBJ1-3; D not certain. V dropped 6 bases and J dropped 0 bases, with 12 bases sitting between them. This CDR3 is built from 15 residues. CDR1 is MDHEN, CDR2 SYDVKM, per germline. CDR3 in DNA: TGTGCCAGCAGCGTAGGACCGAACTCTGGAAACACCATATATTTT. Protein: CASSVGPNSGNTIYF. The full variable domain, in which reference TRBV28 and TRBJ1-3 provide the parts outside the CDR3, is DVKVTQSSRYLVKRTGEKVFLECVQDMDHENMFWYRQDPGLGLRLIYFSYDVKMKEKGDIPEGYSVSREKKERFSLILESASTNQTSMYLCASSVGPNSGNTIYFGEGSWLTVV.

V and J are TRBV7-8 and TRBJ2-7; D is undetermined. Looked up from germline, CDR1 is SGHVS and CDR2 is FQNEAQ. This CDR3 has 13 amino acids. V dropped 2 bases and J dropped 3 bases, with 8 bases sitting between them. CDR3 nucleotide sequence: TGTGCCAGCAGCTTACTTGTGGGCTACGAGCAGTACTTC. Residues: CASSLLVGYEQYF.

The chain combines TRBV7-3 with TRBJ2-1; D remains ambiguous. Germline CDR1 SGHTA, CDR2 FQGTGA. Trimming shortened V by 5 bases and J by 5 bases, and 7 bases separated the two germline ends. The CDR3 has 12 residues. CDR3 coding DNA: TGTGCCAGCAGCCCCTGGGACAATGAGCAGTTCTTC. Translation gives CASSPWDNEQFF.

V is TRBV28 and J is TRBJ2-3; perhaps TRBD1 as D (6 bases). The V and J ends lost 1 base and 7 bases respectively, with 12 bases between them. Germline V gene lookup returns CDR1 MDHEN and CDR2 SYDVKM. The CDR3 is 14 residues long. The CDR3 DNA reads TGTGCCAGCAGTTTATATACAGGGTCAAATACGCAGTATTTT. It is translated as CASSLYTGSNTQYF.

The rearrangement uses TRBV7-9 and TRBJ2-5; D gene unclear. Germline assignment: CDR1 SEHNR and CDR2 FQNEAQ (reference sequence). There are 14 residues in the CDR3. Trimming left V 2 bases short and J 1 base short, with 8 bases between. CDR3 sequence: CASSLMSSQETQYF. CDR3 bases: TGTGCCAGCAGCTTAATGAGCTCCCAAGAGACCCAGTACTTC. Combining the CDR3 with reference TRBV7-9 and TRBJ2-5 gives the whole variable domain DTGVSQNPRHKITKRGQNVTFRCDPISEHNRLYWYRQTLGQGPEFLTYFQNEAQLEKSRLLSDRFSAERPKGSFSTLEIQRTEQGDSAMYLCASSLMSSQETQYFGPGTRLLVL.